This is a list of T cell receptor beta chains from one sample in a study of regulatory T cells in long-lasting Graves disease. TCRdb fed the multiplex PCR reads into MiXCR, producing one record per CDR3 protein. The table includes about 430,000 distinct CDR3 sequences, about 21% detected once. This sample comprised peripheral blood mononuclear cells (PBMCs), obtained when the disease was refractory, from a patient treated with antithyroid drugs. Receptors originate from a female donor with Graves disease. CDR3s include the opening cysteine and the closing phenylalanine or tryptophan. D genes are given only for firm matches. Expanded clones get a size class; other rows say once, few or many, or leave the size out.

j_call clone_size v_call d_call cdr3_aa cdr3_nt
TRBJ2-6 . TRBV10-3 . CAISLSGLTSGANVLTF TGTGCCATCAGCCTATCGGGACTTACTTCTGGGGCCAACGTCCTGACTTTC
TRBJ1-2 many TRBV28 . CASEGSDGYTF TGTGCCAGCGAGGGGTCCGATGGCTACACCTTC
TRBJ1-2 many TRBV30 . CAWSVPGTGYTF TGTGCCTGGAGTGTTCCCGGGACTGGCTACACCTTC
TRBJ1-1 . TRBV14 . CASSQIGVTGVPNTEAFF TGTGCCAGCAGCCAAATCGGAGTGACCGGGGTGCCGAACACTGAAGCTTTCTTT
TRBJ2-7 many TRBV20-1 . CSALTGYEQYF TGCAGTGCTCTAACAGGGTACGAGCAGTACTTC
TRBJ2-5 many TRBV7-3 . CASSPSTGSGETQYF TGTGCCAGCAGCCCCAGCACAGGGTCTGGGGAGACCCAGTACTTC
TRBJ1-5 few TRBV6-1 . CASSPNANQPQHF TGTGCCAGCAGCCCAAACGCGAATCAGCCCCAGCATTTT
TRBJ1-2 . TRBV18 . CASSRGGRNYGYTF TGTGCCAGCTCACGCGGGGGGCGGAACTATGGCTACACCTTC
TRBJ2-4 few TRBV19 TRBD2 CASSRGGIAGAKNIQYF TGTGCCAGTAGTAGGGGGGGGATAGCGGGAGCCAAAAACATTCAGTACTTC
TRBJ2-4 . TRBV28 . CASSVTDKNIQYF TGTGCCAGCAGTGTGACAGACAAAAACATTCAGTACTTC
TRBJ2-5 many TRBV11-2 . CASSSGRTLGGETQYF TGTGCCAGCAGCTCAGGCCGGACGCTAGGAGGAGAGACCCAGTACTTC
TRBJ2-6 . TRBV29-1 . CSVAEFDRSSLFGANVLTF TGCAGCGTGGCTGAGTTTGACAGGTCCTCACTTTTTGGGGCCAACGTCCTGACTTTC
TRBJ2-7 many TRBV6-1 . CASSEDRIMPFYEQYF TGTGCCAGCAGTGAAGACAGGATAATGCCTTTTTACGAGCAGTACTTC
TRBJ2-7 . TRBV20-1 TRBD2 CSASDPGLADYEQYF TGCAGTGCTAGTGATCCGGGACTAGCGGACTACGAGCAGTACTTC
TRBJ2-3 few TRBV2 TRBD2 CASSFKGLATDTQYF TGTGCCAGCAGCTTTAAGGGACTAGCGACAGATACGCAGTATTTT
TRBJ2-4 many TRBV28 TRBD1 CASSPGQGRGKNIQYF TGTGCCAGCAGCCCAGGACAGGGAAGGGGCAAAAACATTCAGTACTTC
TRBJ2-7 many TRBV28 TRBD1 CASSFDRVYEQYF TGTGCCAGCAGTTTTGACAGGGTCTACGAGCAGTACTTC
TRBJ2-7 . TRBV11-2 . CASSLETNNPSEQYF TGTGCCAGCAGCTTAGAAACCAACAACCCGAGCGAGCAGTACTTC
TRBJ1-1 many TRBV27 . CASLPLRGDPRAEAFF TGTGCCAGCCTCCCCCTAAGGGGGGACCCTAGGGCTGAAGCTTTCTTT
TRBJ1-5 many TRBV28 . CASSLNLSNQPQHF TGTGCCAGCAGTTTAAATCTTAGCAATCAGCCCCAGCATTTT
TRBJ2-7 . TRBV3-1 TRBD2 CASSQVSGGSYEQYF TGTGCCAGCAGCCAAGTGAGCGGGGGCTCCTACGAGCAGTACTTC
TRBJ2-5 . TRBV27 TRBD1 CASSSGQVQETQYF TGTGCCAGCAGTTCGGGACAGGTCCAAGAGACCCAGTACTTC
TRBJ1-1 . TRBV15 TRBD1 CATKIRDRESTEAFF TGTGCCACCAAAATCCGGGACAGGGAATCCACTGAAGCTTTCTTT
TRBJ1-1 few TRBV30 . CAWKVGVRAFF TGTGCCTGGAAAGTGGGGGTTCGTGCTTTCTTT
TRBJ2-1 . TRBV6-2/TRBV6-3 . CASSEGGEGYNEQFF TGTGCCAGCAGTGAAGGGGGGGAGGGCTACAATGAGCAGTTCTTC
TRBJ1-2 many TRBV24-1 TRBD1 CATSPGQAGGYTF TGTGCCACCAGTCCTGGACAGGCTGGTGGCTACACCTTC
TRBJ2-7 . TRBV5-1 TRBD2 CASSLVLAGEYEQYF TGCGCCAGCAGCTTGGTATTAGCGGGCGAGTACGAGCAGTACTTC
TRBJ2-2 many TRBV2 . CATHHPTGELFF TGTGCCACCCACCACCCTACCGGGGAGCTGTTTTTT
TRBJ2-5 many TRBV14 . CASSQAASYQETQYF TGTGCCAGCAGCCAAGCGGCGTCTTACCAAGAGACCCAGTACTTC
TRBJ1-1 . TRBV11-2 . CASSPWNRQTLNTEAFF TGTGCCAGCAGCCCATGGAATCGACAGACTCTAAACACTGAAGCTTTCTTT
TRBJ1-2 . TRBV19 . CASSSGLAGYTF TGTGCCAGTAGCTCCGGGCTTGCTGGCTACACCTTC
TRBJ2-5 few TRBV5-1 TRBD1 CASSPRTGRNQETQYF TGTGCCAGCAGCCCCAGGACAGGGAGGAACCAAGAGACCCAGTACTTC
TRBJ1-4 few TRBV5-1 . CASSWGATATNEKLFF TGCGCCAGCAGCTGGGGGGCCACAGCAACTAATGAAAAACTGTTTTTT
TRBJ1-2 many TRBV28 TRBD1 CASSSTRDRYSNYGYTF TGTGCCAGCAGTTCTACACGGGACAGATATTCTAACTATGGCTACACCTTC
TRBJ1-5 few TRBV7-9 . CASSLAEDQPQHF TGTGCCAGCAGCCTTGCTGAGGATCAGCCCCAGCATTTT
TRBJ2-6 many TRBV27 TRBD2 CASSLWYQGLTGANVLTF TGTGCCAGCAGTTTATGGTATCAGGGACTAACTGGGGCCAACGTCCTGACTTTC
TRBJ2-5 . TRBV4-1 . CASSHLSFRDTQETQYF TGCGCCAGCAGCCATCTCAGTTTCCGGGACACCCAAGAGACCCAGTACTTC
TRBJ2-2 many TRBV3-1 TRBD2 CASSPKLRGLARTGELFF TGTGCCAGCAGCCCGAAGTTGCGAGGACTAGCGAGAACCGGGGAGCTGTTTTTT
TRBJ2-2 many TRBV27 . CAQASSWTGELFF TGTGCCCAGGCCTCCAGTTGGACCGGGGAGCTGTTTTTT
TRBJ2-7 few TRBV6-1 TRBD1 CASRGDRASFGEQYF TGTGCCAGCAGAGGGGACAGAGCTTCATTTGGCGAGCAGTACTTC
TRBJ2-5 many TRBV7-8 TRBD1 CASSPTGVGETQYF TGTGCCAGCAGCCCGACAGGGGTGGGAGAGACCCAGTACTTC
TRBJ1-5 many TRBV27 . CASSRAGALDNQPQHF TGTGCCAGCAGTAGAGCAGGGGCGCTGGACAATCAGCCCCAGCATTTT
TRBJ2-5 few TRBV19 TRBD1 CASSIGNTGGQETQYF TGTGCCAGTAGTATAGGAAATACAGGGGGCCAAGAGACCCAGTACTTC
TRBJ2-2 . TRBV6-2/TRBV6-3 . CASSYRGLTSTGELFF TGTGCCAGCAGTTACCGGGGACTGACGAGCACCGGGGAGCTGTTTTTT
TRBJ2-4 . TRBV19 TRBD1 CASSAGTGENIQYF TGTGCCAGTAGTGCCGGGACAGGGGAAAACATTCAGTACTTC
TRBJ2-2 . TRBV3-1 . CASSQGPGRNTGELFF TGTGCCAGCAGCCAAGGTCCGGGTCGCAACACCGGGGAGCTGTTTTTT
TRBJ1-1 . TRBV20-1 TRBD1 CSAPDPRTGHLMNTEAFF TGCAGTGCGCCCGACCCCCGGACAGGGCACCTTATGAACACTGAAGCTTTCTTT
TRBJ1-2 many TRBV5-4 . CASSLEGFRGYTF TGTGCCAGCAGCTTGGAGGGGTTTCGAGGCTACACCTTC
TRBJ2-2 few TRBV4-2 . CASSPFAGSTGELFF TGTGCCAGCAGCCCGTTTGCGGGTTCGACCGGGGAGCTGTTTTTT
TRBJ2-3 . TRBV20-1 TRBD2 CISELAGADTQYF TGCATCTCCGAACTAGCGGGAGCAGATACGCAGTATTTT
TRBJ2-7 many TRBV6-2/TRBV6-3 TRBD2 CASSQSGTSGYEQYF TGTGCCAGCAGCCAATCCGGGACTAGCGGCTACGAGCAGTACTTC
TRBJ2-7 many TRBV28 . CASSSPQGGTAATF TGTGCCAGCAGTTCCCCCCAAGGGGGGACAGCCGCCACCTTC
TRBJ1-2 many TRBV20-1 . CSAKRGGSSNYGYTF TGCAGTGCTAAGAGGGGAGGGTCCTCTAACTATGGCTACACCTTC
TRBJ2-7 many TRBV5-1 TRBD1 CASRPQGTGGYEQYF TGCGCCAGCAGGCCACAGGGGACAGGGGGCTACGAGCAGTACTTC
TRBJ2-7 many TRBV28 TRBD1 CASSPPGQRSYEQYF TGTGCCAGCAGTCCCCCGGGACAGCGCTCCTACGAGCAGTACTTC
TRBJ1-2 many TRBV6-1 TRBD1 CASSSIQGGYGYTF TGTGCCAGCAGTAGTATCCAGGGGGGCTATGGCTACACCTTC
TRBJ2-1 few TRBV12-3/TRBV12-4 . CASSFFNNEQFF TGTGCCAGCAGTTTCTTTAACAATGAGCAGTTCTTC
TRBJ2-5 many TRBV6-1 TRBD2 CASNPAGGVETQYF TGTGCCAGCAACCCAGCGGGAGGGGTAGAGACCCAGTACTTC
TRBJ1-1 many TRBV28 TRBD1 CASRGDRNTEAFF TGTGCCAGCAGGGGGGACAGGAACACTGAAGCTTTCTTT